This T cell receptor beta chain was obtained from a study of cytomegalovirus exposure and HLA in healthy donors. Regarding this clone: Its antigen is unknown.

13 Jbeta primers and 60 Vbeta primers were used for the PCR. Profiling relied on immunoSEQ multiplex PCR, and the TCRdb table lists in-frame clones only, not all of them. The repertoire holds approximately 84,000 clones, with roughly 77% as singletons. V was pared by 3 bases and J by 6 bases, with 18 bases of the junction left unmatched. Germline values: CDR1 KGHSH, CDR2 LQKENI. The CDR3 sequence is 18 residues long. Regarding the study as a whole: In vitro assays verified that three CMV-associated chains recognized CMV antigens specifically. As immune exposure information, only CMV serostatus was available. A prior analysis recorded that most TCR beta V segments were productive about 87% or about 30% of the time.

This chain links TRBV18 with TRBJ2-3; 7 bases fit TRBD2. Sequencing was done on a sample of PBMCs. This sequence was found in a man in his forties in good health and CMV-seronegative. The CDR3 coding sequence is TGTGCCAGCTCACCCCCGTTTGGAATTGCGGGAGCGGCGGATACGCAGTATTTT. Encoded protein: CASSPPFGIAGAADTQYF. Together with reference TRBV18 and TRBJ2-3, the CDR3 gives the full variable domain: NAGVMQNPRHLVRRRGQEARLRCSPMKGHSHVYWYRQLPEEGLKFMVYLQKENIIDESGMPKERFSAEFPKEGPSILRIQQVVRGDSAAYFCASSPPFGIAGAADTQYFGPGTRLTVL.